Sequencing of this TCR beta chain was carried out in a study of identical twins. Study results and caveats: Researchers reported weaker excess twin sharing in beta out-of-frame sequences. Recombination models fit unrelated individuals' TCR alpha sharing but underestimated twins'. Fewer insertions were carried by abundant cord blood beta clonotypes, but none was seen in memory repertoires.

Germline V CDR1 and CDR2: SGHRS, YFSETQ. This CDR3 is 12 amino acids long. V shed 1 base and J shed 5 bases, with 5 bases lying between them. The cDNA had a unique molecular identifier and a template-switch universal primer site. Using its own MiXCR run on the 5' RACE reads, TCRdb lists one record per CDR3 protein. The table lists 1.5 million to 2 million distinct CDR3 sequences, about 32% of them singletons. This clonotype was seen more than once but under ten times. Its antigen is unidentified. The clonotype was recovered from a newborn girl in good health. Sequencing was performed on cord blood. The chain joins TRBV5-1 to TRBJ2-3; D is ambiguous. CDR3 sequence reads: CASSLRKDTQYF. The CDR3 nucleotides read TGCGCCAGCAGCTTGAGGAAAGATACGCAGTATTTT.